The 27 T cell receptor beta chains in this list originate from one sample, sequenced in a study of T cell changes during pregnancy in multiple sclerosis. Assay used: immunoSEQ multiplex PCR; TCRdb lists only in-frame clones, some missing. The sample shows approximately 28,000 clones, under 90% of them seen only once. The sample here was CD8+ T cells from peripheral blood mononuclear cells, taken after pregnancy. These TCRs come from a female donor with multiple sclerosis, enrolled in a pregnancy study.

The chain uses TRBV7-3 and TRBJ2-1; D remains unclear. V was trimmed by 5 bases and J by 4 bases, leaving 6 bases between them. Germline V gives CDR1 SGHTA, CDR2 FQGTGA. The CDR3 contains 12 residues. The DNA for the CDR3 is TGTGCCAGCAGCAATAGTTACAATGAGCAGTTCTTC. It specifies CASSNSYNEQFF. Full variable domain (outside the CDR3, taken from reference TRBV7-3 and TRBJ2-1): GAGVSQTPSNKVTEKGKYVELRCDPISGHTALYWYRQSLGQGPEFLIYFQGTGAADDSGLPNDRFFAVRPEGSVSTLKIQRTERGDSAVYLCASSNSYNEQFFGPGTRLTVL.

The chain couples TRBV7-2 to TRBJ2-7; tentative D call: TRBD2 (7 bases). This CDR3 is 14 amino acids long. V was cut by 2 bases and J by 4 bases, with 12 bases left in between. Germline-derived CDR1 and CDR2 are SGHTA and FQGNSA. This CDR3 reads CASSLIGGTYEQYF. CDR3 nucleotide sequence: TGTGCCAGCAGCTTAATCGGGGGGACATACGAGCAGTACTTC.

The CDR3 spells CASSLPGATDTQYF. CDR3 in DNA: TGTGCCAGCAGCTTACCCGGAGCCACAGATACGCAGTATTTT. The gene calls are TRBV7-6 and TRBJ2-3; the D is unclear. This CDR3 has 14 residues. Germline V lookup: CDR1 SGHVS, CDR2 FNYEAQ. Trimming left V 2 bases short and J 2 bases short, with 8 bases between.

This chain joins TRBV13 and TRBJ1-2; D possibly corresponds to TRBD1 (6 bases). V dropped 0 bases and J dropped 2 bases, with 10 bases sitting between them. This CDR3 has 15 residues. Germline V gives CDR1 PRHDT, CDR2 FYEKMQ (reference sequence). This chain's CDR3 is CASSLGRGWNYGYTF. The CDR3 bases are TGTGCCAGCAGCTTAGGTAGGGGGTGGAACTATGGCTACACCTTC.

The CDR3 loop reads CASSIQALSNQPQHF. In nucleotides, the CDR3 is TGTGCCAGTAGTATTCAGGCGCTTAGCAATCAGCCCCAGCATTTT. The V gene is TRBV19, the J gene TRBJ1-5; D remains ambiguous. V was trimmed by 3 bases and J by 0 bases, leaving 9 bases between them. CDR3 length: 15 residues. Germline CDR1 LNHDA, CDR2 SQIVND (reference sequence).

The chain joins TRBV5-4 to TRBJ1-2; the D gene is possibly TRBD1 (6 bases). Per the germline V gene, CDR1 is SGHNT and CDR2 is YYREEE (reference sequence). Deletions cut 0 bases from V and 4 bases from J, with 25 bases between. This CDR3 spans 19 amino acids. The CDR3 DNA follows: TGTGCCAGCAGCTTGGAAGGTTCCGTTTGGGACAAGAGTTTCTATGGCTACACCTTC. Protein: CASSLEGSVWDKSFYGYTF.

The rearrangement joins TRBV15 to TRBJ1-1; 7 bases line up with TRBD1. CDR1 and CDR2 (germline): LNHNV, YYDKDF (reference sequence). The CDR3 runs 13 residues. The junction had 2 bases not matched to a gene; V was cut back by 0 bases and J by 7 bases. Here the CDR3 reads CATSRDRGVEAFF. The DNA for the CDR3 is TGTGCCACCAGCAGAGACAGGGGGGTTGAAGCTTTCTTT.

This clone was recorded a few times. V is TRBV4-2 and J is TRBJ2-7, with D perhaps matching TRBD2 (6 bases). The CDR3 has 16 residues. The germline CDR1 and CDR2 sequences are LGHNA and YNFKEQ. V gave up 0 bases and J gave up 5 bases, with 17 bases separating them. The CDR3 sequence: CASSQDFGTAADEQYF. CDR3 nucleotides: TGTGCCAGCAGCCAAGATTTCGGGACTGCCGCCGACGAGCAGTACTTC.

This chain connects TRBV4-1 to TRBJ2-1; TRBD1 is a possible D gene (6 bases). The CDR3 is made up of 15 amino acids. From germline, CDR1 is MGHRA and CDR2 YSYEKL. V was cut by 4 bases and J by 10 bases, with 20 bases left in between. The CDR3: CASSPTGGPTIEQFF. CDR3 bases: TGCGCCAGCAGCCCGACAGGTGGGCCTACAATCGAGCAGTTCTTC.

The chain employs TRBV30 and TRBJ1-1; possible D gene TRBD1, 6 bases. Trimming removed 0 bases from V and 4 bases from J, with 6 bases in between. CDR3 size: 12 residues. CDR1 and CDR2 (germline): GTSNPN, SVGIG (reference sequence). The CDR3 spells CAWSVGGTEAFF. CDR3 nucleotide sequence: TGTGCCTGGAGTGTAGGGGGCACTGAAGCTTTCTTT.

The chain is built from TRBV2 and TRBJ2-7, with 8 bases lining up with TRBD2. The trim removed 11 bases at V and 3 bases at J, leaving 6 bases unmatched. The CDR3 spans 12 residues. The germline gives CDR1 SNHLY, CDR2 FYNNEI. The chain's CDR3 is CAAGRGVYEQYF. Written as DNA, the CDR3 is TGTGCCGCCGGGCGGGGGGTCTACGAGCAGTACTTC.

The chain uses TRBV5-4 and TRBJ1-2; tentative D call: TRBD1 (5 bases). Per germline, CDR1 SGHNT and CDR2 YYREEE (reference sequence). Trimming cost V 0 bases and J 2 bases, with 14 bases left between them. The CDR3 totals 16 residues. CDR3 residues: CASSLGPRGLNYGYTF. The CDR3 DNA is TGTGCCAGCAGCTTGGGCCCCCGGGGACTGAACTATGGCTACACCTTC. Using reference TRBV5-4 and TRBJ1-2 for the parts outside the CDR3, the full variable domain is ETGVTQSPTHLIKTRGQQVTLRCSSQSGHNTVSWYQQALGQGPQFIFQYYREEENGRGNFPPRFSGLQFPNYSSELNVNALELDDSALYLCASSLGPRGLNYGYTFGSGTRLTVV.

V and J are TRBV4-1 and TRBJ1-3, with D tentatively TRBD1 (5 bases). Trimming removed 0 bases at V and 8 bases at J, with 20 bases between. The CDR3 covers 17 residues. Per germline, CDR1 MGHRA and CDR2 YSYEKL. The CDR3 loop reads CASSQDTVGGFEDTIYF. In DNA, the CDR3 is TGCGCCAGCAGCCAAGATACAGTGGGGGGTTTTGAAGACACCATATATTTT.

V is TRBV29-1 and J is TRBJ1-3, with D hard to call. V was pared by 4 bases and J by 3 bases, with 10 bases between. Germline CDR1 reads SQVTM; CDR2 reads ANQGSEA. This CDR3 is 13 amino acids long. The CDR3 bases are TGCAGCGTTGGAAACAGTGATGGAAACACCATATATTTT. Its translation is CSVGNSDGNTIYF. The whole variable domain, remainder taken from reference TRBV29-1 and TRBJ1-3, is SAVISQKPSRDICQRGTSLTIQCQVDSQVTMMFWYRQQPGQSLTLIATANQGSEATYESGFVIDKFPISRPNLTFSTLTVSNMSPEDSSIYLCSVGNSDGNTIYFGEGSWLTVV.

V and J are TRBV6-1 and TRBJ2-1; 8 nucleotides agree with TRBD2. CDR1 and CDR2 from the germline V gene are MNHNS and SASEGT. Germline trimming cut 5 bases from V and 4 bases from J; bases unmatched to any gene: 7. This CDR3 comprises 15 residues. The CDR3 spells CASSQGGGTYNEQFF. CDR3 DNA: TGTGCCAGCAGTCAGGGCGGGGGGACTTACAATGAGCAGTTCTTC.

As regards this clone: With a far larger clone one base away, a read error is the likely cause. The chain has TRBV6-8 and TRBJ2-7; the match to TRBD1 covers 12 bases. The trim removed 5 bases at V and 4 bases at J, leaving 3 bases unmatched. Germline CDR1 and CDR2: MNHGY and SAAAGT. The CDR3 has 14 amino acids. In DNA form, the CDR3 reads TGTGCCAGCAGTGAGGGACAGGGGGCGTACGAGCAGTACTTC. It translates to CASSEGQGAYEQYF.

The genes are TRBV28 and TRBJ2-5; 12 nucleotides match TRBD2. Germline V CDR1 and CDR2: MDHEN, SYDVKM. V lost 2 bases, J lost 5 bases, and 18 bases stayed unmatched. The CDR3 spans 20 residues. DNA for the CDR3: TGTGCCAGCAGTTTACACAGAGCCGGGACTAGCGGGCCACAAGAGGAGACCCAGTACTTC. It encodes CASSLHRAGTSGPQEETQYF.

V is TRBV11-2 and J is TRBJ2-1; 8 bases agree with TRBD1. V lost 0 bases to trimming and J lost 2 bases; unmatched junction nucleotides: 6. CDR3 length equals 17 residues. In germline, CDR1 is SGHAT, CDR2 FQNNGV. The CDR3 DNA sequence: TGTGCCAGCAGCTTAGATTTTCCGGGACAGGCCTACAATGAGCAGTTCTTC. Translation gives CASSLDFPGQAYNEQFF.

J is TRBJ1-1 and V is TRBV7-9, with TRBD1 as a possible D gene (5 bases). Trimming pared 3 bases from V and 5 bases from J, leaving 10 bases between. Looked up from germline, CDR1 is SEHNR and CDR2 is FQNEAQ (reference sequence). The CDR3 totals 13 residues. Here the CDR3 reads CASSFGGRTEAFF. The CDR3 DNA reads as TGTGCCAGCAGCTTTGGGGGGAGGACTGAAGCTTTCTTT. The full variable domain, its missing parts supplied by reference TRBV7-9 and TRBJ1-1, is DTGVSQNPRHKITKRGQNVTFRCDPISEHNRLYWYRQTLGQGPEFLTYFQNEAQLEKSRLLSDRFSAERPKGSFSTLEIQRTEQGDSAMYLCASSFGGRTEAFFGQGTRLTVV.

This clone was seen only a few times. This chain connects TRBV27 to TRBJ2-1; 7 bases agree with TRBD1. The CDR3 runs 14 residues. Germline CDR1 MNHEY, CDR2 SMNVEV (reference sequence). After removal of 3 bases from V and 6 bases from J, the junction contained 5 bases not matched to a gene. The CDR3 loop reads CASSFLGTANEQFF. The CDR3 bases are TGTGCCAGCAGTTTCCTCGGGACAGCCAATGAGCAGTTCTTC.

V is TRBV7-9 and J is TRBJ2-7, with 11 bases that match TRBD2. Trimming at V came to 5 bases and at J to 2 bases, leaving 5 bases not matched to a gene. This CDR3 comprises 15 residues. The germline gives CDR1 SEHNR, CDR2 FQNEAQ (reference sequence). The chain's CDR3 is CASSQLAGEAYEQYF. CDR3 DNA sequence: TGTGCCAGCAGCCAACTAGCGGGGGAGGCCTACGAGCAGTACTTC.

The chain links TRBV19 to TRBJ2-7; TRBD2 might be the D (5 bases). V was pared by 7 bases and J by 1 base, with 11 bases between. The CDR3 is made up of 13 amino acids. Germline loops: CDR1 LNHDA, CDR2 SQIVND (reference sequence). The CDR3 sequence: CASIGDTSYEQYF. In DNA, the CDR3 is TGTGCCAGTATCGGGGATACATCCTACGAGCAGTACTTC.

The chain links TRBV6-5 to TRBJ1-2; a weak D match, TRBD1 (6 bases). CDR3 length: 13 amino acids. Deletions cut 2 bases from V and 5 bases from J, with 9 bases between. Germline V CDR1 and CDR2: MNHEY, SVGAGI. The CDR3 reads CASSYTGSYGYTF. The CDR3 DNA sequence: TGTGCCAGCAGTTACACAGGGTCTTATGGCTACACCTTC.

The gene calls are TRBV11-2 and TRBJ2-7, with D unresolved. V shed 0 bases and J shed 5 bases, with 5 bases lying between them. Germline assignment: CDR1 SGHAT and CDR2 FQNNGV. This CDR3 has 12 amino acids. CDR3 DNA sequence: TGTGCCAGCAGCTTAGATATCCACGAGCAGTACTTC. Protein sequence: CASSLDIHEQYF.

This chain joins TRBV2 and TRBJ1-4; 9 positions match TRBD1. Trimming removed 3 bases from V and 6 bases from J; junction bases left unmatched: 5. Germline CDR1 is SNHLY and CDR2 is FYNNEI. The CDR3 consists of 15 residues. CDR3 region: CASSDVRQGDEKLFF. The DNA for the CDR3 is TGTGCCAGCAGTGATGTTCGACAGGGGGATGAAAAACTGTTTTTT.

This clone has a single count. The chain links TRBV4-3 to TRBJ2-2; the match to TRBD2 covers 9 bases. Trimming took 2 bases from V and 8 from J; bases not matched to a gene: 6. Germline CDR1 LGHNA, CDR2 YSLEER. The CDR3 extends over 15 amino acids. For the CDR3, the DNA is TGCGCCAGCAGCCAATTAATAGCGGGGGAGGGGGAGCTGTTTTTT. Protein product: CASSQLIAGEGELFF.

The rearrangement uses TRBV6-5 and TRBJ1-1, with 7 bases fitting TRBD1. The trim removed 6 bases at V and 6 bases at J, leaving 10 bases unmatched. This CDR3 is 14 amino acids long. Germline V lookup: CDR1 MNHEY, CDR2 SVGAGI. The CDR3 nucleotides read TGTGCCAGCAGATTAGGGGGCCGCGGGTCTGAAGCTTTCTTT. It is translated as CASRLGGRGSEAFF.